This T cell receptor beta chain was captured in a study of Graves' ophthalmopathy and Graves' hyperthyroidism. Study outcomes and limitations: At about 69% sensitivity and about 72% specificity, the model predicted progression of the ophthalmopathy.

Germline loops: CDR1 SQVTM, CDR2 ANQGSEA. Trimming removed 6 bases at V and 6 bases at J, with 14 bases between. The CDR3 extends over 12 amino acids. Uncontrolled infections, pregnancy, lactation or other autoimmune diseases led to patient exclusion. A word on this clonotype: Its antigen remains unidentified. This may come from a read error, since a much larger clone is one base off. This is likely a read error, given that the CDR3 carries no conserved phenylalanine or tryptophan at its end.

As the template, RNA transcripts were used to amplify TCR beta CDR3 regions. HTBI primers primed a first-round RT-PCR, and a second-round multiplex PCR followed. From the multiplex PCR reads, TCRdb called clonotypes with MiXCR, one entry per CDR3 protein. The sample includes almost 750,000 distinct CDR3 sequences, roughly 40% of them seen just once. This sequence was found in an adult man with Graves' ophthalmopathy. Source material: peripheral blood. The chain is built from TRBV29-1 and TRBJ1-2, with D possibly matching TRBD1 (5 bases). The CDR3 sequence is CSVGLTSHGYTL. In DNA, the CDR3 is TGCAGCGTGGGACTGACTAGCCATGGCTACACCCTC.